A single sample is the source of the 4 T cell receptor beta chains below, sequenced in a study of blood T cells in healthy people across ages. A second roughly 6 to 12 cycle PCR used barcoded and J-beta primers. One entry per CDR3 protein, called by TCRdb with MiXCR from the 5' RACE reads. The sample lists about 1.4 million distinct CDR3 sequences; almost 60% were seen once. The sample was blood. These receptors were obtained from a man aged 18 to 30 in good health.

The gene calls are TRBV9 and TRBJ2-1, with 16 bases lining up with TRBD2. The CDR3 length is 19 residues. J was trimmed by 4 bases and V by 0 bases; bases with no gene match: 7. CDR1 is SGDLS, CDR2 YYNGEE, per germline. The CDR3 region has the DNA TGTGCCAGCAGCGTAGCGGGACTAGCGGGGGGGTGGGAATACAATGAGCAGTTCTTC. This gives the protein CASSVAGLAGGWEYNEQFF.

This clonotype was counted only a few times. The chain links TRBV20-1 to TRBJ2-1; the D call may be TRBD1 or TRBD2 (5 bases each). The DNA matches TRBJ2-7 better at its end, which makes the J call doubtful. The CDR3 spans 14 residues. Per germline, CDR1 DFQATT and CDR2 SNEGSKA (reference sequence). The CDR3 reads CSARGLGDHNEQYF. For the CDR3, the DNA is TGCAGTGCTAGAGGGCTGGGGGATCACAATGAGCAGTACTTC.

This clonotype was seen a few times. V usage is TRBV4-1 and J usage is TRBJ2-3; TRBD2 matches 9 bases. The CDR3 spans 18 residues. The junction had 9 bases not matched to a gene; V was cut back by 0 bases and J by 2 bases. From germline, CDR1 is MGHRA and CDR2 YSYEKL. The CDR3 loop is CASSQDRRSGGITDTQYF. The DNA for the CDR3 is TGCGCCAGCAGCCAAGATCGGCGGAGCGGGGGGATCACAGATACGCAGTATTTT.

The CDR3, as DNA: TGTGCCATCACTCCTACAGGGGGAGAAGGGGCCAACGTCCTGACTTTC. Translation gives CAITPTGGEGANVLTF. This chain connects TRBV10-3 to TRBJ2-6; 8 bases are shared with TRBD1. Germline CDR1 is ENHRY and CDR2 is SYGVKD. After removal of 7 bases from V and 4 bases from J, the junction contained 9 bases not matched to a gene. The CDR3 runs to 16 residues.